A single sample gave rise to the 27 T cell receptor beta chains below, sequenced in a study of T cell responses to AZD1222 COVID-19 vaccine. The repertoire was sequenced with immunoSEQ multiplex PCR; TCRdb's copy has only in-frame clones and lacks some. The data show fewer than 150,000 clones, with over 85% seen just once and about 0.86% held by the top ten. Source: peripheral blood, taken on day 0 of AZD1222 vaccination. These receptors were taken from an adult in good health.

This clone was observed a handful of times. The chain employs TRBV4-1 and TRBJ1-1; D not certain. This CDR3 region has 13 residues. The germline V gene encodes CDR1 MGHRA and CDR2 YSYEKL. Trimming took off 1 base at V and 1 base at J, with 4 bases between the two ends. The CDR3 coding sequence is TGCGCCAGCAGCCAAGCACCGAACACTGAAGCTTTCTTT. This encodes CASSQAPNTEAFF.

There are a few counts of this clone. J is TRBJ1-2 and V is TRBV5-1; no reliable D call. The germline V gene encodes CDR1 SGHRS and CDR2 YFSETQ. This CDR3 contains 13 residues. V was trimmed by 3 bases and J by 8 bases, leaving 14 bases between them. The CDR3 sequence: CASSSGLLDGYTF. The CDR3 nucleotides are TGCGCCAGCAGCTCAGGTCTGTTGGACGGCTACACCTTC.

This sequence joins TRBV19 and TRBJ1-4; possible D gene TRBD1, 5 bases. The V gene lost 6 bases and the J gene lost 4 bases, with 12 bases spanning the gap. Germline assignment: CDR1 LNHDA and CDR2 SQIVND (reference sequence). The CDR3 contains 14 residues. CDR3 DNA: TGTGCCAGTAGAGATCGGGGGAATAATGAAAAACTGTTTTTT. As protein: CASRDRGNNEKLFF. Filled out from reference TRBV19 and TRBJ1-4, the complete variable domain reads DGGITQSPKYLFRKEGQNVTLSCEQNLNHDAMYWYRQDPGQGLRLIYYSQIVNDFQKGDIAEGYSVSREKKESFPLTVTSAQKNPTAFYLCASRDRGNNEKLFFGSGTQLSVL.

The chain is built from TRBV27 and TRBJ2-2, with 8 bases that match TRBD1. The V segment lost 2 bases and the J segment 3 bases; nucleotides outside the gene matches: 2. The CDR3 extends over 15 amino acids. Looked up from germline, CDR1 is MNHEY and CDR2 is SMNVEV (reference sequence). The CDR3 coding sequence is TGTGCCAGCAGTTTAGGGACAGGTTACACCGGGGAGCTGTTTTTT. As protein: CASSLGTGYTGELFF.

CDR3 sequence (DNA): TGTGCCACCAGCAGAGAAGCGGGGGGCACAGATACGCAGTATTTT. This encodes CATSREAGGTDTQYF. This sequence joins TRBV15 and TRBJ2-3; TRBD2 matches 8 bases. The CDR3 sequence is 15 residues long. The germline gives CDR1 LNHNV, CDR2 YYDKDF (reference sequence). Germline trimming cut 0 bases from V and 1 base from J; bases unmatched to any gene: 0.

This clone was counted between two and nine times. The chain joins TRBV4-1 to TRBJ2-7; D may be TRBD1 (5 bases). The CDR3 totals 16 residues. Germline lookup yields CDR1 MGHRA and CDR2 YSYEKL. V was trimmed by 1 base and J by 6 bases, leaving 19 bases between them. CDR3 sequence reads: CASSQGTGRVVGEQYF. CDR3 coding DNA: TGCGCCAGCAGCCAAGGAACAGGAAGGGTTGTTGGCGAGCAGTACTTC.

This chain joins TRBV6-5 and TRBJ2-7, with 11 bases fitting TRBD1. The germline CDR1 and CDR2 sequences are MNHEY and SVGAGI. The ends lost 4 bases at V and 3 bases at J; junction bases unmatched: 2. The CDR3 has 14 amino acids. The CDR3 nucleotides read TGTGCCAGCAGTTTTGGGACAGGGGGCTACGAGCAGTACTTC. Translating gives CASSFGTGGYEQYF.

V usage is TRBV5-1 and J usage is TRBJ2-5; 8 nucleotides match TRBD1. CDR3 length: 14 residues. The V gene end was trimmed by 6 bases and the J gene end by 5 bases; junction bases not matched to a gene: 9. Germline V CDR1 and CDR2: SGHRS, YFSETQ. The CDR3 loop is CASKARGLSETQYF. The CDR3 DNA is TGCGCCAGCAAGGCCAGGGGGCTTTCCGAGACCCAGTACTTC. The complete variable domain, with remaining parts taken from reference TRBV5-1 and TRBJ2-5, reads KAGVTQTPRYLIKTRGQQVTLSCSPISGHRSVSWYQQTPGQGLQFLFEYFSETQRNKGNFPGRFSGRQFSNSRSEMNVSTLELGDSALYLCASKARGLSETQYFGPGTRLLVL.

V and J are TRBV5-1 and TRBJ1-1; 10 bases align to TRBD1. The CDR3 loop spans 20 amino acids. V was pared by 4 bases and J by 1 base, with 19 bases of the junction left unmatched. Germline V gene sequence: CDR1 SGHRS, CDR2 YFSETQ. This chain's CDR3 is CASSPGQGIVRETRNTEAFF. Written as DNA, the CDR3 is TGCGCCAGCAGCCCGGGACAGGGGATTGTCAGAGAAACGAGGAACACTGAAGCTTTCTTT.

The V call is TRBV5-8, the J call TRBJ1-4; D is undetermined. This CDR3 has 17 residues. Germline V lookup: CDR1 SGHTS, CDR2 YDEGEE. V dropped 4 bases and J dropped 3 bases, with 19 bases sitting between them. The CDR3 DNA follows: TGTGCCAGCAGCCTTAGGAGGATGGGGAGCTCTAATGAAAAACTGTTTTTT. This gives the protein CASSLRRMGSSNEKLFF.

This clone was seen just once. The genes are TRBV12-3 or TRBV12-4 and TRBJ1-2, with D perhaps matching TRBD1 (6 bases). The CDR3 runs to 13 residues. V dropped 6 bases and J dropped 8 bases, with 16 bases sitting between them. The DNA of the CDR3 is TGTGCCAGCAGCCGGACAGTGCCGGGCGGCTACACCTTC. The encoded protein is CASSRTVPGGYTF.

The chain carries TRBV4-1 and TRBJ2-7; TRBD2 matches 7 bases. The CDR3 runs 15 residues. Germline V gives CDR1 MGHRA, CDR2 YSYEKL. V lost 0 bases to trimming and J lost 3 bases; unmatched junction nucleotides: 5. The DNA for the CDR3 is TGCGCCAGCAGCCAAGATTGGGAGGGTTTCTACGAGCAGTACTTC. It is translated as CASSQDWEGFYEQYF.

This clone was seen more than once but under ten times. The chain has TRBV3-1 (or the pseudogene TRBV3-2) and TRBJ1-3; no clear D gene. Trimming removed 3 bases from V and 4 bases from J, with 16 bases in between. The CDR3 has 16 amino acids. Germline V gene data show CDR1 as LGHDT and CDR2 as YNNKEL (reference sequence). CDR3 DNA sequence: TGTGCCAGCAGCCATTCTCTTGGAGGGCCCGGAAACACCATATATTTT. This translates into CASSHSLGGPGNTIYF.

The chain carries TRBV28 and TRBJ2-1; 9 positions agree with TRBD1. The CDR3 spans 17 residues. Unmatched junction bases numbered 13, after V lost 6 bases and J lost 4 bases. Germline V gives CDR1 MDHEN, CDR2 SYDVKM. CDR3 sequence (DNA): TGTGCCAGCAGGGAAAATAGGGACAGGGTAATTTACAATGAGCAGTTCTTC. Translated: CASRENRDRVIYNEQFF.

The chain is built from TRBV18 and TRBJ1-2, with a possible D match to TRBD1 (5 bases). CDR3 length: 13 residues. Germline V CDR1 and CDR2: KGHSH, LQKENI. V was clipped by 1 base and J by 4 bases, with 7 bases between them. CDR3 DNA sequence: TGTGCCAGCTCACCACGAGACAGCTATGGCTACACCTTC. Translating gives CASSPRDSYGYTF.

This clone was seen just once. This sequence joins TRBV5-6 and TRBJ2-3; 13 bases align to TRBD2. The CDR3 covers 17 residues. CDR1 is SGHDT and CDR2 is YYEEEE in the germline V gene. V was clipped by 5 bases and J by 2 bases; unmatched bases: 8. The CDR3 region is CASSLLAGGVPTDTQYF. The CDR3 region has the DNA TGTGCCAGCAGTCTACTAGCGGGGGGGGTTCCCACAGATACGCAGTATTTT.

The chain is built from TRBV5-1 and TRBJ1-3; TRBD1 agrees at 7 bases. CDR1 and CDR2 (germline): SGHRS, YFSETQ. The CDR3 covers 16 residues. V was pared by 4 bases and J by 8 bases, with 15 bases of the junction left unmatched. CDR3 coding DNA: TGCGCCAGCAGCGAACGACAGGGTCGCAGTGGCGACACCATATATTTT. As protein: CASSERQGRSGDTIYF.

The V and J genes are TRBV9 and TRBJ2-7; TRBD1 matches at 10 bases. CDR1 is SGDLS, CDR2 YYNGEE, per germline. CDR3 length: 14 amino acids. The junction had 6 bases not matched to a gene; V was cut back by 4 bases and J by 5 bases. This CDR3 is CASSPRTGGDEQYF. The CDR3 nucleotides read TGTGCCAGCAGCCCTCGGACAGGGGGAGACGAGCAGTACTTC. Full variable domain (remainder filled in from reference TRBV9 and TRBJ2-7): DSGVTQTPKHLITATGQRVTLRCSPRSGDLSVYWYQQSLDQGLQFLIQYYNGEERAKGNILERFSAQQFPDLHSELNLSSLELGDSALYFCASSPRTGGDEQYFGPGTRLTVT.

The genes are TRBV5-1 and TRBJ1-4; D gene ambiguous. Germline V gene sequence: CDR1 SGHRS, CDR2 YFSETQ. This CDR3 comprises 14 residues. Trimming removed 3 bases from V and 6 bases from J, with 12 bases in between. CDR3 sequence: CASSSRPGDEKLFF. For the CDR3, the DNA is TGCGCCAGCAGCTCCCGGCCCGGGGATGAAAAACTGTTTTTT.

J is TRBJ2-7 and V is TRBV5-8; 9 bases are shared with TRBD1. V lost 3 bases to trimming and J lost 6 bases; unmatched junction nucleotides: 7. The germline gives CDR1 SGHTS, CDR2 YDEGEE. The CDR3 has 14 amino acids. Here the CDR3 DNA reads TGTGCCAGCAGCTGGCGACAGGGGGTTCTCGAGCAGTACTTC. This sequence encodes CASSWRQGVLEQYF.

This chain uses TRBV18 with TRBJ1-6, with D perhaps matching TRBD1 (6 bases). The CDR3 contains 14 residues. Germline V gene data show CDR1 as KGHSH and CDR2 as LQKENI. The V end was cut by 2 bases, the J end by 8 bases, with 10 bases between. Here the CDR3 DNA reads TGTGCCAGCTCACCAGACAGGCAGGATTCACCCCTCCACTTT. It is translated as CASSPDRQDSPLHF.

The chain employs TRBV25-1 and TRBJ2-5; 7 bases agree with TRBD1. Germline V lookup: CDR1 MGHDK, CDR2 SYGVNS. The CDR3 has 14 residues. Trimming at V came to 4 bases and at J to 2 bases, leaving 4 bases not matched to a gene. Here the CDR3 DNA reads TGTGCCAGCAGTGCCCCGGGACAGCAAGAGACCCAGTACTTC. Translation gives CASSAPGQQETQYF.

The rearrangement links TRBV6-6 to TRBJ1-3; D might be TRBD1 (6 bases). This CDR3 is 16 amino acids long. From germline, CDR1 is MNHNY and CDR2 SVGAGI (reference sequence). V was clipped by 6 bases and J by 0 bases, with 15 bases between them. CDR3 protein: CASRTPTGSSGNTIYF. CDR3 coding DNA: TGTGCCAGCAGGACGCCTACAGGGTCCTCTGGAAACACCATATATTTT.

The chain recombines TRBV9 with TRBJ1-3; 9 nucleotides align to TRBD1. This CDR3 spans 17 amino acids. The V and J ends lost 3 bases and 0 bases, in that order; junction bases with no gene match: 7. Germline assignment: CDR1 SGDLS and CDR2 YYNGEE. CDR3 bases: TGTGCCAGCAGCGGGGGGACAGGGCCCCCCTCTGGAAACACCATATATTTT. This codes for CASSGGTGPPSGNTIYF.

This clone was recorded only once. The chain uses TRBV6-5 and TRBJ2-3, with 8 bases that match TRBD2. In germline, CDR1 is MNHEY, CDR2 SVGAGI. This CDR3 has 15 residues. Trimming removed 7 bases from V and 4 bases from J; junction bases left unmatched: 10. Here the CDR3 DNA reads TGTGCCAGCACCTCCGGGGGGGGGCCATCAGATACGCAGTATTTT. It specifies CASTSGGGPSDTQYF.

A few counts support this clone. The rearrangement links TRBV7-9 to TRBJ1-3; the D gene is possibly TRBD1 (5 bases). The V and J ends lost 5 bases and 0 bases respectively, with 8 bases between them. CDR1 and CDR2 from the germline V gene are SEHNR and FQNEAQ (reference sequence). This CDR3 is built from 14 residues. The CDR3 DNA follows: TGTGCCAGCAGCATGGGACTCTCTGGAAACACCATATATTTT. It is translated as CASSMGLSGNTIYF. Looking up the rest from reference TRBV7-9 and TRBJ1-3 gives the full variable domain: DTGVSQNPRHKITKRGQNVTFRCDPISEHNRLYWYRQTLGQGPEFLTYFQNEAQLEKSRLLSDRFSAERPKGSFSTLEIQRTEQGDSAMYLCASSMGLSGNTIYFGEGSWLTVV.

The chain has TRBV5-6 and TRBJ1-1; D is possibly TRBD1 (6 bases). V was pared by 3 bases and J by 3 bases, with 15 bases between. The germline V gene encodes CDR1 SGHDT and CDR2 YYEEEE. This CDR3 comprises 15 residues. The CDR3 here is CASSWQGKGDTEAFF. The CDR3 DNA reads TGTGCCAGCAGCTGGCAAGGGAAGGGGGACACTGAAGCTTTCTTT.